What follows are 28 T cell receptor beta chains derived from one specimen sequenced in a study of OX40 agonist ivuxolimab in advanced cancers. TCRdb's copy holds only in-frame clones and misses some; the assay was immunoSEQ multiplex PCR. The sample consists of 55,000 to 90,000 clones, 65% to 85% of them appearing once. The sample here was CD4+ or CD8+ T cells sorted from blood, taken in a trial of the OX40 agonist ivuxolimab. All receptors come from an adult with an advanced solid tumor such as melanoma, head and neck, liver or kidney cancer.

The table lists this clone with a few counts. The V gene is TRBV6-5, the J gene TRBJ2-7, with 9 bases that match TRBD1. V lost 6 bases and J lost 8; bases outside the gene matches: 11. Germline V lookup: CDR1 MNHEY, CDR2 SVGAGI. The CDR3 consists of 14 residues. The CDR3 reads CASRDRDRVPKQYF. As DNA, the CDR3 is TGTGCCAGCAGGGACAGGGACAGGGTGCCTAAGCAGTACTTC.

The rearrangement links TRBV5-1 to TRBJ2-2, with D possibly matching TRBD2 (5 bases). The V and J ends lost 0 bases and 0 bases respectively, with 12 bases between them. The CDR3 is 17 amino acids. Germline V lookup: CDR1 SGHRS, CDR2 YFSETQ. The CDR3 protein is CASSLGTGNTNTGELFF. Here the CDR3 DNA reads TGCGCCAGCAGCTTGGGGACCGGGAACACGAACACCGGGGAGCTGTTTTTT. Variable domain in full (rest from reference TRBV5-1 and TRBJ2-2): KAGVTQTPRYLIKTRGQQVTLSCSPISGHRSVSWYQQTPGQGLQFLFEYFSETQRNKGNFPGRFSGRQFSNSRSEMNVSTLELGDSALYLCASSLGTGNTNTGELFFGEGSRLTVL.

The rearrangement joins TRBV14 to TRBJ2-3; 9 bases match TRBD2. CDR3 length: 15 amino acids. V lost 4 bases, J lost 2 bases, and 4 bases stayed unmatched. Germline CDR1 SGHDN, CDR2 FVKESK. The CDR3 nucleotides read TGTGCCAGCAGCCCGACTAGCGGAATCACAGATACGCAGTATTTT. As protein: CASSPTSGITDTQYF.

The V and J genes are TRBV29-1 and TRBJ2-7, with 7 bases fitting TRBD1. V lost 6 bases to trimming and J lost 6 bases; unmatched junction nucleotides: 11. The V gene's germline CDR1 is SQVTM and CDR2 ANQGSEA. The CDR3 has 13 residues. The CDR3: CSVSTGNGREQYF. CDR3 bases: TGCAGCGTCTCGACAGGGAATGGCCGCGAGCAGTACTTC.

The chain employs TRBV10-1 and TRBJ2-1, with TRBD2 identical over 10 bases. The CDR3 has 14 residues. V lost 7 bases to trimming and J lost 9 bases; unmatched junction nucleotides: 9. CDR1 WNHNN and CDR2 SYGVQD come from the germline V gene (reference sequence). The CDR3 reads CASTDASSGGEQFF. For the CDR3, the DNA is TGCGCCAGCACCGATGCTTCTAGCGGGGGTGAGCAGTTCTTC.

CDR3 sequence (DNA): TGCGCCAGCAGCGCCTTAGCGGGGACTAGCACAGATACGCAGTATTTT. It is translated as CASSALAGTSTDTQYF. The chain combines TRBV5-1 with TRBJ2-3, with TRBD2 matching 8 bases. Looked up from germline, CDR1 is SGHRS and CDR2 is YFSETQ. The CDR3 sequence is 16 residues long. With V trimmed by 4 bases and J by 0 bases, 7 bases remained unmatched.

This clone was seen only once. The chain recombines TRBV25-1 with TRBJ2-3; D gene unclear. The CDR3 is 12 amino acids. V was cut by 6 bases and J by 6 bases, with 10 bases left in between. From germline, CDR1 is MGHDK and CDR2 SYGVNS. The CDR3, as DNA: TGTGCCAGCAGCCACACGGGTGATACGCAGTATTTT. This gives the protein CASSHTGDTQYF.

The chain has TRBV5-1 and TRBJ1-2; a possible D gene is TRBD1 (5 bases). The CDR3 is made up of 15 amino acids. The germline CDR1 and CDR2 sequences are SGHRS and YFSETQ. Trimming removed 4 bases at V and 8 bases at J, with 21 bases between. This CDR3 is CASSELGQGRSGYTF. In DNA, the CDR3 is TGCGCCAGCAGCGAGCTGGGTCAGGGCCGTTCCGGCTACACCTTC.

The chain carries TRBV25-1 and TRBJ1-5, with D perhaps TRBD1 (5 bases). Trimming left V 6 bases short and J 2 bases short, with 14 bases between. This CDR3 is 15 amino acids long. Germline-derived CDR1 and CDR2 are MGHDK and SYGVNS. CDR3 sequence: CASRGEGLGNQPQHF. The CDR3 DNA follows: TGTGCCAGCAGGGGGGAGGGGCTGGGCAATCAGCCCCAGCATTTT.

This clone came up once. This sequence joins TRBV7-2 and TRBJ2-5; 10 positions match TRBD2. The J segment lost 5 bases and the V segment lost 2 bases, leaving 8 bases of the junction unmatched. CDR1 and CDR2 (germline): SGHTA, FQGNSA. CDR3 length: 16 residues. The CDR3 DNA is TGTGCCAGCAGCTTACAAGCGGGGGGGAGCGGGGAGACCCAGTACTTC. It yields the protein CASSLQAGGSGETQYF.

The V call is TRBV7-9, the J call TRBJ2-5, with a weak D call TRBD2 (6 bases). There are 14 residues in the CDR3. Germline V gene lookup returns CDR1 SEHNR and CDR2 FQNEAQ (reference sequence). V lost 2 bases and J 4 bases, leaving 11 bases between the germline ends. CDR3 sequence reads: CASSLMGGTETQYF. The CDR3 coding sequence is TGTGCCAGCAGCTTAATGGGAGGCACAGAGACCCAGTACTTC.

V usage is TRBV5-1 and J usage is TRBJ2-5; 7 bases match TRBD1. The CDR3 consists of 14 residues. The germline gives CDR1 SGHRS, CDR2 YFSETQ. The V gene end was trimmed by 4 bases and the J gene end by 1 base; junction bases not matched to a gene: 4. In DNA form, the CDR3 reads TGCGCCAGCAGCCCCGACAGGGCCCAAGAGACCCAGTACTTC. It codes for CASSPDRAQETQYF.

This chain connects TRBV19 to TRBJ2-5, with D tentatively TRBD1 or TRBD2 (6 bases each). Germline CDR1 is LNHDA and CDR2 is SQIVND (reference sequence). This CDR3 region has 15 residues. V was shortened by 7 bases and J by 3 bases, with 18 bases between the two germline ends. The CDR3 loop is CASNLGRGREETQYF. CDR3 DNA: TGTGCCAGTAATTTGGGCCGGGGGCGCGAAGAGACCCAGTACTTC.

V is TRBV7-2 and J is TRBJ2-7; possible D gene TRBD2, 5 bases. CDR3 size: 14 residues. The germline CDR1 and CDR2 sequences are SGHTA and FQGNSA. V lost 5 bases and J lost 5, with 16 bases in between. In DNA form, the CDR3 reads TGTGCCAGCAGCCGCGATTCGGCGGGTGACGAGCAGTACTTC. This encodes CASSRDSAGDEQYF. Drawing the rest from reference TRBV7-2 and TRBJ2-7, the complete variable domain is GAGVSQSPSNKVTEKGKDVELRCDPISGHTALYWYRQSLGQGLEFLIYFQGNSAPDKSGLPSDRFSAERTGGSVSTLTIQRTQQEDSAVYLCASSRDSAGDEQYFGPGTRLTVT.

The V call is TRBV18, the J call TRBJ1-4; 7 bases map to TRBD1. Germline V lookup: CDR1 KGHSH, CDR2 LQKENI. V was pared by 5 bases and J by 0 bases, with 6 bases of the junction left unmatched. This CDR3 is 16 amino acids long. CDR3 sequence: CASSGRQGTTNEKLFF. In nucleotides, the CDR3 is TGTGCCAGCTCAGGTCGACAGGGTACAACTAATGAAAAACTGTTTTTT.

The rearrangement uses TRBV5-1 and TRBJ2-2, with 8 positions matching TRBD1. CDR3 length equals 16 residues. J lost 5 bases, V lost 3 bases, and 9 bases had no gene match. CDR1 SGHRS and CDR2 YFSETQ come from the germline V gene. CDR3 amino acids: CASSSEQGEWTGELFF. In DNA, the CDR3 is TGCGCCAGCAGCTCGGAACAGGGGGAATGGACCGGGGAGCTGTTTTTT.

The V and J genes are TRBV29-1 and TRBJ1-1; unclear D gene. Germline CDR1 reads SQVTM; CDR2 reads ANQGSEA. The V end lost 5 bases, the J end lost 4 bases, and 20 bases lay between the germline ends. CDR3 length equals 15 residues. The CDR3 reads CSVYPNSQKTTEAFF. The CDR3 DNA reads TGCAGCGTTTACCCCAACAGCCAGAAGACCACTGAAGCTTTCTTT.

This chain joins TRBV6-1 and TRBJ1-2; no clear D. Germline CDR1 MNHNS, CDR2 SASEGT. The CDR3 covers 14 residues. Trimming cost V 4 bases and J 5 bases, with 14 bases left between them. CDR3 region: CASSAYSGDYGYTF. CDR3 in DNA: TGTGCCAGCAGTGCCTATTCGGGAGATTATGGCTACACCTTC.

The CDR3 is CASSRRTGWEKLFF. CDR3 nucleotides: TGTGCCAGTAGTCGTAGGACAGGGTGGGAAAAACTGTTTTTT. The V call is TRBV19, the J call TRBJ1-4, with 8 nucleotides matching TRBD1. V trimming: 5 bases; J trimming: 8 bases; junction bases outside the gene matches: 7. The CDR3 has 14 amino acids. Germline CDR1 is LNHDA and CDR2 is SQIVND (reference sequence).

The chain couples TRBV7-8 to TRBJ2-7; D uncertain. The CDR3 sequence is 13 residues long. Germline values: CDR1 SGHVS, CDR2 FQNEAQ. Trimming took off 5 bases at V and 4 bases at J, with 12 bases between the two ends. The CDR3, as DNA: TGTGCCAGCAGCCTTTCCTCGGTTTACGAGCAGTACTTC. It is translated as CASSLSSVYEQYF. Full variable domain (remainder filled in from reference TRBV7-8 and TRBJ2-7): GAGVSQSPRYKVAKRGQDVALRCDPISGHVSLFWYQQALGQGPEFLTYFQNEAQLDKSGLPSDRFFAERPEGSVSTLKIQRTQQEDSAVYLCASSLSSVYEQYFGPGTRLTVT.

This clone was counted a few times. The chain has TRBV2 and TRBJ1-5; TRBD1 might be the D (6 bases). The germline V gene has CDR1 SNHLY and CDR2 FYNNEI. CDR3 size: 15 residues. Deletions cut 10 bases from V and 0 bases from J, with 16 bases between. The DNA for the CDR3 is TGTGCCACCTCAGGGGCAGTCTATAGCAATCAGCCCCAGCATTTT. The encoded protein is CATSGAVYSNQPQHF. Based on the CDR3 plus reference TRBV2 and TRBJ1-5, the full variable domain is EPEVTQTPSHQVTQMGQEVILRCVPISNHLYFYWYRQILGQKVEFLVSFYNNEISEKSEIFDDQFSVERPDGSNFTLKIRSTKLEDSAMYFCATSGAVYSNQPQHFGDGTRLSIL.

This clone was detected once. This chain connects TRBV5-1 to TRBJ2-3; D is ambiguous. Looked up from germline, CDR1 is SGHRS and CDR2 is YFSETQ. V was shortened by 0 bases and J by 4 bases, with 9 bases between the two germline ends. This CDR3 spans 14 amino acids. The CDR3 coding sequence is TGCGCCAGCAGCTTGGTCCCCTCGGCAGATACGCAGTATTTT. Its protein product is CASSLVPSADTQYF.

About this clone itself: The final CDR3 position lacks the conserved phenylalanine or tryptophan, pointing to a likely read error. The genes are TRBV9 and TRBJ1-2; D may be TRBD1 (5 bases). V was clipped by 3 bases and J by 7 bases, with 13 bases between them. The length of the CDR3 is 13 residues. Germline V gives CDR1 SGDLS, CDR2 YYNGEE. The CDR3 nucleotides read TGTGCCAGCAGCGCTCAGACAGCTGGTGGCTACACCCTC. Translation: CASSAQTAGGYTL.

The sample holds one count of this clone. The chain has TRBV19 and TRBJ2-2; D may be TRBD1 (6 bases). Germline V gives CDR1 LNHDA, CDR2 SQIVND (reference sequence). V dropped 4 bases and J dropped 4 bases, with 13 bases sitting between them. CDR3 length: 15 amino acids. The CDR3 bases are TGTGCCAGTAGTACCACAGGGACGAGCACCGGGGAGCTGTTTTTT. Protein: CASSTTGTSTGELFF.

The CDR3 spells CASSVKGGYTF. CDR3 sequence (DNA): TGTGCCAGCAGCGTCAAGGGTGGCTACACCTTC. The chain has TRBV5-5 and TRBJ1-2; D call uncertain. This CDR3 has 11 residues. Germline V gives CDR1 SGHKS, CDR2 YYEKEE (reference sequence). With 4 bases removed from V and 7 bases from J, the gap between germline ends came to 8 bases. Combining the CDR3 with reference TRBV5-5 and TRBJ1-2 gives the whole variable domain DAGVTQSPTHLIKTRGQQVTLRCSPISGHKSVSWYQQVLGQGPQFIFQYYEKEERGRGNFPDRFSARQFPNYSSELNVNALLLGDSALYLCASSVKGGYTFGSGTRLTVV.

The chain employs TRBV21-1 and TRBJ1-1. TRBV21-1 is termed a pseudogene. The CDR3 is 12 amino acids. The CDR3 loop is CASSKEVRKAFF. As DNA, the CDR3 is TGTGCCAGCAGCAAAGAGGTCAGAAAAGCTTTCTTT.

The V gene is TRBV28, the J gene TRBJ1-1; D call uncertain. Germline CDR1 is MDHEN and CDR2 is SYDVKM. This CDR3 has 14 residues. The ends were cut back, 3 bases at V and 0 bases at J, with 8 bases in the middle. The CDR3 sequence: CASSLERLNTEAFF. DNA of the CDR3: TGTGCCAGCAGTTTGGAGCGGTTGAACACTGAAGCTTTCTTT.

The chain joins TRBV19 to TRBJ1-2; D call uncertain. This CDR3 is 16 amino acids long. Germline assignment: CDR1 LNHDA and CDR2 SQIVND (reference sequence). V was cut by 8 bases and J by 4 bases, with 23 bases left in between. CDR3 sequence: CASRRQVKSAVYGYTF. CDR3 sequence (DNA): TGTGCCAGTCGCCGGCAGGTGAAGAGTGCCGTCTATGGCTACACCTTC.